The text below deals with one T cell receptor (beta chain). No antigen is known for it. These data originate in a study of tumor-infiltrating lymphocytes in localized non-small cell lung cancer. General study points: Immunotypes IM1 and IM2 had similar TCR-derived T-cell fractions.

This CDR3 region has 14 residues. With 7 bases clipped from V and 3 bases from J, the junction kept 9 bases outside the gene matches. The V gene's germline CDR1 is MNHEY and CDR2 SVGAGI. Data came from immunoSEQ multiplex PCR; TCRdb stores just in-frame clones and leaves some out. Of about 3,000 clones in the sample, approximately 52% were seen once. Input material: uninvolved lung tissue not adjacent to the tumor. The chain links TRBV6-5 to TRBJ2-7; TRBD1 matches at 7 bases. The TCR sequence derives from a human donor with non-small cell lung cancer. The CDR3 spells CASTPGTDYYEQYF. DNA of the CDR3: TGTGCCAGCACCCCGGGGACAGACTACTACGAGCAGTACTTC.